Included here is one T cell receptor (beta chain) sequence, with context. The germline V and J ends were trimmed by 6 bases and 4 bases, with 13 bases remaining between them. CDR1 ENHRY and CDR2 SYGVKD come from the germline V gene. The CDR3 loop spans 14 amino acids. This sample was included in a study of blood T cell repertoires in COVID-19. Study at large: Material from acute and convalescent COVID-19 was sourced from the United States, Italy and Spain. Nucleic acid was either cDNA or gDNA, and it came from T cells, B-cell-depleted T cells, or PBMCs.

Per the authors' pipeline: Estimation of nucleated cell counts relied on the amplification of reference gene primers. Profiling relied on immunoSEQ multiplex PCR, and the TCRdb table lists in-frame clones only, not all of them. V, J and clone size were drawn from that table, and D and trimming were deduced from the DNA. Of 95,000 to 120,000 clones in the sample, about 88% were seen once. This TCR was recovered from a human donor in a cohort sampled during active COVID-19. The V call is TRBV10-3, the J call TRBJ1-5, with D possibly matching TRBD1 (5 bases). Sequenced input: peripheral blood. CDR3 bases: TGTGCCATCAGAGACAGTCTCGAGAATCAGCCCCAGCATTTT. Its protein product is CAIRDSLENQPQHF.